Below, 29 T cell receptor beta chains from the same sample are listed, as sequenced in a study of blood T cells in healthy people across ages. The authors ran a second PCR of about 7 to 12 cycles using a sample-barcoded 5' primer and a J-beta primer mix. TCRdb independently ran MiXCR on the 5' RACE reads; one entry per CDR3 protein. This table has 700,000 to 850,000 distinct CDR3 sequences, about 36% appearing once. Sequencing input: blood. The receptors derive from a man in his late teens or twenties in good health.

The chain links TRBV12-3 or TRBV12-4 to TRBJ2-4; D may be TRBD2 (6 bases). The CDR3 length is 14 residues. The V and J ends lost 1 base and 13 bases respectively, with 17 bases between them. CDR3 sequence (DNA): TGTGCCAGCAGTTTAGAGGGTAAGACTAGAAGGCAGTACTTC. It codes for CASSLEGKTRRQYF.

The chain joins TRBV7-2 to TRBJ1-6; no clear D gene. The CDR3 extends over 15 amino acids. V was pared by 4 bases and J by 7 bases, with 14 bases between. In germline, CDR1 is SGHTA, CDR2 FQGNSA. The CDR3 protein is CASSSRTSLNSPLHF. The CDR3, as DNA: TGTGCCAGCAGCTCGCGGACTTCCCTAAATTCACCCCTCCACTTT. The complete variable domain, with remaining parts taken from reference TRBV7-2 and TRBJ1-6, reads GAGVSQSPSNKVTEKGKDVELRCDPISGHTALYWYRQSLGQGLEFLIYFQGNSAPDKSGLPSDRFSAERTGGSVSTLTIQRTQQEDSAVYLCASSSRTSLNSPLHFGNGTRLTVT.

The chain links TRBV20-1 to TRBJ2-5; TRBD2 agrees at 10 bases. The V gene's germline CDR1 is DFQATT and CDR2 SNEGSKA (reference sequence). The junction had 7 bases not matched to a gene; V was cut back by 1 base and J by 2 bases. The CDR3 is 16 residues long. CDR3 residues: CSARVPLAGVQETQYF. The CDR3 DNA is TGCAGTGCTAGAGTGCCCCTAGCGGGAGTTCAAGAGACCCAGTACTTC.

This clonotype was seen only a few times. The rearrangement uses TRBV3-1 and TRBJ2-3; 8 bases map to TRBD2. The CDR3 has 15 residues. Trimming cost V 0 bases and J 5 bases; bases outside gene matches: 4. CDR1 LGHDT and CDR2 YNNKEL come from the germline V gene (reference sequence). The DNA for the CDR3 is TGTGCCAGCAGCCAAGACGCTAGCGGGCTAGATACGCAGTATTTT. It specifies CASSQDASGLDTQYF.

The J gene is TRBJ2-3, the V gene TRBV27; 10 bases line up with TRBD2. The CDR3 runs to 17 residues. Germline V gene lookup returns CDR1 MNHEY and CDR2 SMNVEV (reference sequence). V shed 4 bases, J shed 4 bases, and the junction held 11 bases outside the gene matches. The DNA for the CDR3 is TGTGCCAGCAGTTCACTCCTAGCGGGAGAGTGGGCAGATACGCAGTATTTT. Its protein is CASSSLLAGEWADTQYF.

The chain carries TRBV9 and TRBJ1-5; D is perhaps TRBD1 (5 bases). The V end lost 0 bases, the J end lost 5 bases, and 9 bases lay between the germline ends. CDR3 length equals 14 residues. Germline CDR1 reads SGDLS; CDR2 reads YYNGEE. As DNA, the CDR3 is TGTGCCAGCAGCGTAGATCCGGGACATCAGCCCCAGCATTTT. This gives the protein CASSVDPGHQPQHF.

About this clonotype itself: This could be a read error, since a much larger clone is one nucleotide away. CDR3 coding DNA: TGCGCCAGCAGCCAAGACAGCAACTCTGGAAACACCATATATTTT. It specifies CASSQDSNSGNTIYF. V usage is TRBV4-1 and J usage is TRBJ1-3; D call uncertain. V lost 0 bases, J lost 0 bases, and 6 bases lay in between. Looked up from germline, CDR1 is MGHRA and CDR2 is YSYEKL. The CDR3 has 15 amino acids.

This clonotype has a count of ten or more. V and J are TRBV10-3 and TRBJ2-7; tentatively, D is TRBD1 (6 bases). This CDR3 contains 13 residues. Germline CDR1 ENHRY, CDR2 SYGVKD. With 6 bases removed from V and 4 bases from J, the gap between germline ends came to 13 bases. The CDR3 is CAISRDTLYEQYF. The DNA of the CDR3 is TGTGCCATCAGCCGGGACACGCTATACGAGCAGTACTTC.

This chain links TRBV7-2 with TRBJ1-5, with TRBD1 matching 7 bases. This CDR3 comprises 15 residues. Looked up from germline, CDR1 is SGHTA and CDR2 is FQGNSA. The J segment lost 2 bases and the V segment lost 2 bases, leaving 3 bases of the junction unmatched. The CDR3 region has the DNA TGTGCCAGCAGCTTAAGGGGACAGCGCAATCAGCCCCAGCATTTT. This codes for CASSLRGQRNQPQHF.

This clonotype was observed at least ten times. As DNA, the CDR3 is TGCAGCGTTGAATTGATAGCGGGGTCACAAGAGACCCAGTACTTC. Amino acid sequence: CSVELIAGSQETQYF. The V call is TRBV29-1, the J call TRBJ2-5; 8 positions agree with TRBD2. Per the germline V gene, CDR1 is SQVTM and CDR2 is ANQGSEA. The V segment lost 2 bases and the J segment 2 bases; nucleotides outside the gene matches: 7. The length of the CDR3 is 15 residues.

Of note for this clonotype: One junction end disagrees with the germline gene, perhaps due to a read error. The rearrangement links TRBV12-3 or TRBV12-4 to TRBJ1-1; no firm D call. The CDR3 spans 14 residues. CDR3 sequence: CAGRSAFDATEAFF. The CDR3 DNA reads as TGTGCCGGCAGATCCGCATTCGACGCCACTGAAGCTTTCTTT.

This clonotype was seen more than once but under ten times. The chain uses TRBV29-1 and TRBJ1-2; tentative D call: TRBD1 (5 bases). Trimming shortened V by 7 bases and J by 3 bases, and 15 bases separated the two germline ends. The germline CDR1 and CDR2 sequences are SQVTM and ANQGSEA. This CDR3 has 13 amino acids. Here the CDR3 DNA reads TGCAGCGGCAACACCGGGACGGACTATGGCTACACCTTC. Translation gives CSGNTGTDYGYTF. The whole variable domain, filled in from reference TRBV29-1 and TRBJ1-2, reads SAVISQKPSRDICQRGTSLTIQCQVDSQVTMMFWYRQQPGQSLTLIATANQGSEATYESGFVIDKFPISRPNLTFSTLTVSNMSPEDSSIYLCSGNTGTDYGYTFGSGTRLTVV.

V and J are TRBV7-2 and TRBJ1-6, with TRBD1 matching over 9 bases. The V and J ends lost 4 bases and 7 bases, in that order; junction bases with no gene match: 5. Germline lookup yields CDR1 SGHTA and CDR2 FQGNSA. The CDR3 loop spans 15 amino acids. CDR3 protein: CASSYRDRENSPLHF. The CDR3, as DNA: TGTGCCAGCAGCTACCGGGACAGGGAAAATTCACCCCTCCACTTT. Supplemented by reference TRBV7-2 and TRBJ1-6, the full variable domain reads GAGVSQSPSNKVTEKGKDVELRCDPISGHTALYWYRQSLGQGLEFLIYFQGNSAPDKSGLPSDRFSAERTGGSVSTLTIQRTQQEDSAVYLCASSYRDRENSPLHFGNGTRLTVT.

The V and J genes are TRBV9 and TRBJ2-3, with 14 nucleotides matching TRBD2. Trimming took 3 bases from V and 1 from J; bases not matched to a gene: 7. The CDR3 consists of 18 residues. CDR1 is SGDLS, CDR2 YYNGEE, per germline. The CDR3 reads CASSGRLAGGPGTDTQYF. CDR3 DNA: TGTGCCAGCAGCGGACGACTAGCGGGGGGGCCGGGCACAGATACGCAGTATTTT.

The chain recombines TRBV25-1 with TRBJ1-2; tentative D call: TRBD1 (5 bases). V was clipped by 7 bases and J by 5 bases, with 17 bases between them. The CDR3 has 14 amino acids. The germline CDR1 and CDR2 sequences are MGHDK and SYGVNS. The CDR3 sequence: CASMGEGRTYGYTF. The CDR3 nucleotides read TGTGCCAGCATGGGGGAGGGGCGGACTTATGGCTACACCTTC.

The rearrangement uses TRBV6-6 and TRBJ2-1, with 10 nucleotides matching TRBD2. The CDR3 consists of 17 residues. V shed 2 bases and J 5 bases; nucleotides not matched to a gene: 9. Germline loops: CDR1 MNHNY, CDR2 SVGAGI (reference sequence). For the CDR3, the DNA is TGTGCCAGCAGTTACCTGGAGCTAGCGGGGGCAGACAATGAGCAGTTCTTC. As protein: CASSYLELAGADNEQFF.

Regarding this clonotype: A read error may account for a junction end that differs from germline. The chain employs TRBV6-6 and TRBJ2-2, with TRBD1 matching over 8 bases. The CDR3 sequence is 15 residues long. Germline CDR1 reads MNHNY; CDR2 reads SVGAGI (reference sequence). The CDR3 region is CAGSNGQGLNGELFF. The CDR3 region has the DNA TGTGCCGGCAGTAATGGACAGGGTCTGAACGGGGAGCTGTTTTTT.

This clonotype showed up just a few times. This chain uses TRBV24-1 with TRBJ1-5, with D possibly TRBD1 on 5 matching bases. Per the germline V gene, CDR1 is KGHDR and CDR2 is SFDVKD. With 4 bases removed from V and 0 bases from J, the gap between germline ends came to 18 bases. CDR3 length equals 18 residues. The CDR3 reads CATSDSPGRRDSNQPQHF. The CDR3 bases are TGTGCCACCAGTGACAGTCCGGGACGGAGGGATAGCAATCAGCCCCAGCATTTT.

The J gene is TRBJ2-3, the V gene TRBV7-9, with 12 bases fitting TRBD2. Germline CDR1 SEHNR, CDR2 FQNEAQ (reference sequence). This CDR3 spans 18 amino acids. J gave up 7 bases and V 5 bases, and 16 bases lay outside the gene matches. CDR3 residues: CASSLPARLAGVSNTQYF. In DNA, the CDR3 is TGTGCCAGCAGCCTACCCGCCCGACTAGCGGGGGTGTCTAATACGCAGTATTTT. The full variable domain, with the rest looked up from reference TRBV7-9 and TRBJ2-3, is DTGVSQNPRHKITKRGQNVTFRCDPISEHNRLYWYRQTLGQGPEFLTYFQNEAQLEKSRLLSDRFSAERPKGSFSTLEIQRTEQGDSAMYLCASSLPARLAGVSNTQYFGPGTRLTVL.

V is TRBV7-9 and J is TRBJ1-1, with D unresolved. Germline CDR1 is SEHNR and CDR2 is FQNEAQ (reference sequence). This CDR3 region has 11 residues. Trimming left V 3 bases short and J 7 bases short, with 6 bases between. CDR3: CASSFDGEAFF. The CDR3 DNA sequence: TGTGCCAGCAGCTTCGACGGTGAAGCTTTCTTT.

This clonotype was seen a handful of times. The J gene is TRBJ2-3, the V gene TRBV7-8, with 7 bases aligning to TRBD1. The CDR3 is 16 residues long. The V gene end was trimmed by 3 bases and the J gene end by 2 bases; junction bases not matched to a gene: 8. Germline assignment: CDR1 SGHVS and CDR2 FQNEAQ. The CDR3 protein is CASSFGTVFNTDTQYF. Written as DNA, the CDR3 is TGTGCCAGCAGCTTCGGGACAGTCTTTAACACAGATACGCAGTATTTT. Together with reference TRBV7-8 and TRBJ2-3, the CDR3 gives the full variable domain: GAGVSQSPRYKVAKRGQDVALRCDPISGHVSLFWYQQALGQGPEFLTYFQNEAQLDKSGLPSDRFFAERPEGSVSTLKIQRTQQEDSAVYLCASSFGTVFNTDTQYFGPGTRLTVL.

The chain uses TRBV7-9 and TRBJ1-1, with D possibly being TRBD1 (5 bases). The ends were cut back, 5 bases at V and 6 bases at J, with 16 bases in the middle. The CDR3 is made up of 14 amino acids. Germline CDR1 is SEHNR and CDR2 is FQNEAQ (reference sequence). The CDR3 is CASSPGASPAEAFF. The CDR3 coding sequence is TGTGCCAGCAGCCCCGGGGCATCTCCGGCTGAAGCTTTCTTT. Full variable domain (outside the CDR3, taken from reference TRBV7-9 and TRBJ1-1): DTGVSQNPRHKITKRGQNVTFRCDPISEHNRLYWYRQTLGQGPEFLTYFQNEAQLEKSRLLSDRFSAERPKGSFSTLEIQRTEQGDSAMYLCASSPGASPAEAFFGQGTRLTVV.

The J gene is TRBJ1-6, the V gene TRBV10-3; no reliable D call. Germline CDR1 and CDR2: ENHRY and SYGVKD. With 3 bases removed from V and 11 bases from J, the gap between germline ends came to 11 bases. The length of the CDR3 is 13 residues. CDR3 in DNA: TGTGCCATCAGTGATGGGGTTTTCGCACCCCTCCACTTT. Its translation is CAISDGVFAPLHF.

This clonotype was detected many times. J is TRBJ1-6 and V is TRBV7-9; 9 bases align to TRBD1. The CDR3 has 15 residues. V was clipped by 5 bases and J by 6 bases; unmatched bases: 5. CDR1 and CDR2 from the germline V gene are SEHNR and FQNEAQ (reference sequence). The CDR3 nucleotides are TGTGCCAGCAGCCCTCCGGACAGGGGTAATTCACCCCTCCACTTT. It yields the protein CASSPPDRGNSPLHF. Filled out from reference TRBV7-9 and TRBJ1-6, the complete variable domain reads DTGVSQNPRHKITKRGQNVTFRCDPISEHNRLYWYRQTLGQGPEFLTYFQNEAQLEKSRLLSDRFSAERPKGSFSTLEIQRTEQGDSAMYLCASSPPDRGNSPLHFGNGTRLTVT.

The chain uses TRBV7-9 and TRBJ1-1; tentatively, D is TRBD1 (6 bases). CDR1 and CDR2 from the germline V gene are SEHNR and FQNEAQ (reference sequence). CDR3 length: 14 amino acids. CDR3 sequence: CASKAGGQNTEAFF. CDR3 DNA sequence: TGTGCTTCCAAAGCGGGGGGACAGAACACTGAAGCTTTCTTT.

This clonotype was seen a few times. The CDR3 DNA follows: TGTGCCAGCCATACAGGGATTAATGAAAAACTGTTTTTT. It encodes CASHTGINEKLFF. J is TRBJ1-4 and V is TRBV2; the D gene is possibly TRBD1 (6 bases). The length of the CDR3 is 13 residues. The ends were cut back, 8 bases at V and 4 bases at J, with 11 bases in the middle. The germline CDR1 and CDR2 sequences are SNHLY and FYNNEI.

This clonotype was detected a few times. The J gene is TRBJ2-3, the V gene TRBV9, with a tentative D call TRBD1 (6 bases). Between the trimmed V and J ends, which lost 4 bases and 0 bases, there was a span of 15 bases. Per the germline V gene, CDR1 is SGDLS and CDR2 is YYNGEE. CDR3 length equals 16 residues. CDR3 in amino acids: CASSPHDRSSTDTQYF. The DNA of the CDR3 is TGTGCCAGCAGCCCACATGACAGGTCTAGCACAGATACGCAGTATTTT.

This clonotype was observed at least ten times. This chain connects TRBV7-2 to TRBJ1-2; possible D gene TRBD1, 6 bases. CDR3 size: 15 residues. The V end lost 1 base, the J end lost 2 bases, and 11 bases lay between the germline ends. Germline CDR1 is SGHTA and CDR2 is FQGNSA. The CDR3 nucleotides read TGTGCCAGCAGCTTAGTCGGACAGTTAAACTATGGCTACACCTTC. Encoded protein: CASSLVGQLNYGYTF.

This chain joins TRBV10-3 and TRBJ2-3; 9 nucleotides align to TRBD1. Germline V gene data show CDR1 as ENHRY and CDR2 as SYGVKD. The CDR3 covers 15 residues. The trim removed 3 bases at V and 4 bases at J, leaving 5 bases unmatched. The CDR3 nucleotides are TGTGCCATCAGTGAAGACAGGGGGATAGCAGATACGCAGTATTTT. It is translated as CAISEDRGIADTQYF.